One and the same sample provided the 22 T cell receptor beta chains below, sequenced in a study of cytomegalovirus exposure and HLA in healthy donors. It was with 60 Vbeta and 13 Jbeta primers that the PCR ran. Data came from immunoSEQ multiplex PCR; TCRdb stores just in-frame clones and leaves some out. The sample's table shows 200,000 or so clones. The specimen sequenced was PBMCs. The receptors here all came from a boy younger than 18 in good health and CMV-seronegative.

This sequence joins TRBV4-3 and TRBJ1-1, with 7 bases fitting TRBD1. This CDR3 has 16 amino acids. The germline gives CDR1 LGHNA, CDR2 YSLEER. Germline trimming cut 4 bases from V and 0 bases from J; bases unmatched to any gene: 8. The CDR3 sequence: CASSRGTGAVNTEAFF. Written as DNA, the CDR3 is TGCGCCAGCAGCCGAGGAACAGGGGCGGTGAACACTGAAGCTTTCTTT.

The rearrangement uses TRBV4-3 and TRBJ2-5; 9 nucleotides line up with TRBD2. The junction had 5 bases not matched to a gene; V was cut back by 0 bases and J by 0 bases. This CDR3 is 17 amino acids long. Germline lookup yields CDR1 LGHNA and CDR2 YSLEER. The chain's CDR3 is CASSQDVSGGYQETQYF. CDR3 in DNA: TGCGCCAGCAGCCAAGATGTAAGCGGGGGGTACCAAGAGACCCAGTACTTC.

The chain employs TRBV4-1 and TRBJ1-5; no definite D call. The CDR3 extends over 14 amino acids. Germline V gene data show CDR1 as MGHRA and CDR2 as YSYEKL. The V and J ends lost 1 base and 3 bases respectively, with 7 bases between them. CDR3 amino acids: CASSQAGYNQPQHF. DNA for the CDR3: TGCGCCAGCAGCCAAGCGGGGTACAATCAGCCCCAGCATTTT.

With respect to this clone: Its ends do not fully match the called genes, so a read error is possible. This chain uses TRBV7-7 with TRBJ2-1, with 9 bases matching TRBD1. The CDR3 is 15 residues long. CDR1 is SSHAT, CDR2 FNYEAQ, per germline (reference sequence). The CDR3 DNA reads as TGTGCTAGCAGCTTAGGGACAGGGATTTACAATGAGCAGTTCTTC. Translated: CASSLGTGIYNEQFF.

This chain uses TRBV11-2 with TRBJ1-6, with 7 bases identical to TRBD1. J was trimmed by 5 bases and V by 1 base; bases with no gene match: 8. Germline lookup yields CDR1 SGHAT and CDR2 FQNNGV. CDR3 size: 17 residues. CDR3 nucleotides: TGTGCCAGCAGCTTAGGGTCGACAGGGAGTAATAATTCACCCCTCCACTTT. This gives the protein CASSLGSTGSNNSPLHF.

The J gene is TRBJ2-1, the V gene TRBV7-9; 7 bases are shared with TRBD1. The CDR3 covers 14 residues. Germline values: CDR1 SEHNR, CDR2 FQNEAQ (reference sequence). Trimming at V came to 5 bases and at J to 5 bases, leaving 6 bases not matched to a gene. In nucleotides, the CDR3 is TGTGCCAGCAGCCTCGGGACAGAGAACAATGAGCAGTTCTTC. As protein: CASSLGTENNEQFF.

The CDR3 sequence is CASSLGGLPPSSEQYF. The CDR3 DNA follows: TGTGCCAGCAGCTTAGGGGGACTCCCTCCCTCTTCCGAGCAGTACTTC. The rearrangement joins TRBV7-2 to TRBJ2-7; a weak D match, TRBD2 (6 bases). Germline V gene data show CDR1 as SGHTA and CDR2 as FQGNSA. The CDR3 is 16 residues long. Trimming left V 1 base short and J 6 bases short, with 19 bases between.

The J gene is TRBJ2-7, the V gene TRBV9, with D maybe TRBD2 (6 bases). Germline CDR1 and CDR2: SGDLS and YYNGEE. Trimming shortened V by 2 bases and J by 3 bases, and 18 bases separated the two germline ends. The CDR3 has 16 amino acids. The CDR3 reads CASSVDGGTSVYEQYF. The CDR3 DNA is TGTGCCAGCAGCGTGGATGGGGGGACTTCGGTCTACGAGCAGTACTTC.

V usage is TRBV27 and J usage is TRBJ2-7; 7 positions agree with TRBD1. The CDR3 loop spans 15 amino acids. V was clipped by 1 base and J by 5 bases; unmatched bases: 8. CDR1 is MNHEY, CDR2 SMNVEV, per germline (reference sequence). CDR3 amino acids: CASSLLTGNLHEQYF. The CDR3 DNA reads as TGTGCCAGCAGTTTATTGACAGGGAATCTCCACGAGCAGTACTTC.

The chain couples TRBV19 to TRBJ2-7; D is perhaps TRBD1 (6 bases). This CDR3 is 13 amino acids long. The germline gives CDR1 LNHDA, CDR2 SQIVND (reference sequence). V shed 5 bases and J shed 1 base, with 9 bases lying between them. The DNA of the CDR3 is TGTGCCAGTAGTGCCACAGGGTCCTACGAGCAGTACTTC. It encodes CASSATGSYEQYF.

The genes are TRBV6-5 and TRBJ1-1; 8 nucleotides match TRBD1. V lost 6 bases and J lost 2; bases outside the gene matches: 5. CDR1 and CDR2 (germline): MNHEY, SVGAGI. The CDR3 has 14 residues. Written as DNA, the CDR3 is TGTGCCAGCAGAAGAGACAGGGGTAACACTGAAGCTTTCTTT. This translates into CASRRDRGNTEAFF.

This chain uses TRBV9 with TRBJ1-3, with D maybe TRBD1 (6 bases). V shed 0 bases and J shed 8 bases, with 12 bases lying between them. The CDR3 extends over 14 amino acids. From germline, CDR1 is SGDLS and CDR2 YYNGEE. The CDR3 spells CASSVVDRGDTIYF. DNA for the CDR3: TGTGCCAGCAGCGTAGTGGACAGAGGAGACACCATATATTTT.

This rearrangement joins TRBV5-5 to TRBJ1-1, with D possibly TRBD1 on 5 matching bases. This CDR3 spans 14 amino acids. Per germline, CDR1 SGHKS and CDR2 YYEKEE (reference sequence). Deletions cut 0 bases from V and 8 bases from J, with 14 bases between. CDR3 region: CASSLVPGKTEAFF. The CDR3 nucleotides read TGTGCCAGCAGCTTGGTGCCAGGGAAGACCGAAGCTTTCTTT.

The chain recombines TRBV9 with TRBJ2-3; 8 positions agree with TRBD1. Germline assignment: CDR1 SGDLS and CDR2 YYNGEE. The V segment lost 3 bases and the J segment 6 bases; nucleotides outside the gene matches: 9. The CDR3 length is 15 residues. The DNA for the CDR3 is TGTGCCAGCAGCGCCTCGACAGGGGTGGGGGATACGCAGTATTTT. Translated, it gives CASSASTGVGDTQYF.

In nucleotides, the CDR3 is TGTGCCAGCAGCCACAGGACAGGTCAGATTGAAAAACTGTTTTTT. Its protein product is CASSHRTGQIEKLFF. This rearrangement joins TRBV25-1 to TRBJ1-4, with TRBD1 identical over 7 bases. The ends lost 6 bases at V and 7 bases at J; junction bases unmatched: 11. The CDR3 is 15 residues long. The V gene's germline CDR1 is MGHDK and CDR2 SYGVNS.

The chain couples TRBV5-1 to TRBJ1-5, with 9 positions matching TRBD1. V lost 5 bases and J lost 4; bases outside the gene matches: 7. CDR1 is SGHRS and CDR2 is YFSETQ in the germline V gene. CDR3 length equals 15 residues. The CDR3, as DNA: TGCGCCAGCAGGCTGACAGGGGGAGATAATCAGCCCCAGCATTTT. Its translation: CASRLTGGDNQPQHF.

The chain joins TRBV5-8 to TRBJ1-3, with TRBD1 as a possible D gene (6 bases). This CDR3 has 15 residues. V lost 3 bases and J 1 base, leaving 11 bases between the germline ends. The germline V gene has CDR1 SGHTS and CDR2 YDEGEE. The CDR3 region is CASSSGTNSGNTIYF. CDR3 bases: TGTGCCAGCAGCTCCGGGACAAATTCTGGAAACACCATATATTTT.

This chain joins TRBV30 and TRBJ1-5; a weak D match, TRBD1 (5 bases). The CDR3 totals 14 residues. V lost 1 base, J lost 6 bases, and 13 bases lay in between. Germline CDR1 is GTSNPN and CDR2 is SVGIG (reference sequence). The CDR3 sequence is CAWSGGGESQPQHF. DNA of the CDR3: TGTGCCTGGAGTGGGGGAGGGGAGTCTCAGCCCCAGCATTTT.

This chain links TRBV6-6 with TRBJ2-3; D unclear. V lost 4 bases and J lost 3, with 11 bases in between. CDR1 MNHNY and CDR2 SVGAGI come from the germline V gene (reference sequence). CDR3 size: 14 residues. CDR3 protein: CASSFGAWTDTQYF. CDR3 sequence (DNA): TGTGCCAGCAGTTTCGGAGCATGGACAGATACGCAGTATTTT.

V gene TRBV27 combines with J gene TRBJ2-7; D is unresolved. CDR3 size: 12 residues. Germline V CDR1 and CDR2: MNHEY, SMNVEV (reference sequence). V dropped 6 bases and J dropped 7 bases, with 13 bases sitting between them. The CDR3 loop is CASRSLAEEQYF. CDR3 coding DNA: TGTGCCAGCAGGAGTTTGGCGGAGGAGCAGTACTTC.

V gene TRBV6-5 combines with J gene TRBJ1-2; a possible D gene is TRBD1 (6 bases). The CDR3 totals 15 residues. In germline, CDR1 is MNHEY, CDR2 SVGAGI. The V end lost 6 bases, the J end lost 1 base, and 15 bases lay between the germline ends. This chain's CDR3 is CASSNRERSNYGYTF. The DNA of the CDR3 is TGTGCCAGCAGCAACAGGGAGAGGAGTAACTATGGCTACACCTTC.

This sequence joins TRBV5-1 and TRBJ2-1; D is possibly TRBD1 (6 bases). CDR1 and CDR2 (germline): SGHRS, YFSETQ. The CDR3 length is 15 residues. Trimming cost V 4 bases and J 2 bases, with 13 bases left between them. The CDR3 DNA reads as TGCGCCAGCAGCAGGGACACAAACACCTACAATGAGCAGTTCTTC. Translating gives CASSRDTNTYNEQFF. Full variable domain (outside the CDR3, taken from reference TRBV5-1 and TRBJ2-1): KAGVTQTPRYLIKTRGQQVTLSCSPISGHRSVSWYQQTPGQGLQFLFEYFSETQRNKGNFPGRFSGRQFSNSRSEMNVSTLELGDSALYLCASSRDTNTYNEQFFGPGTRLTVL.